This TCR beta chain stems from a study of cytomegalovirus exposure and HLA in healthy donors (dated by TCRdb to 2017 to 2019). Concerning the study at large: In an earlier analysis of some 610 of the donors, approximately 300 Gb of sequence data and 100 million or so unique TCR beta sequences from about 179 million T cells were reported. An early release that covered about 600 HLA-typed donors contained 300 to 350 gigabases of sequencing data and about 84 million unique TCR sequences. Of the roughly 400 genotyped donors, roughly 76% were placed in the genetic ancestry cluster associated with self-reported Caucasian donors. The study was designed to test whether signatures of past pathogen exposure could be identified by cataloging public T cell receptors. The study used immunosequencing to profile the T cell repertoires of several hundred subjects and linked those repertoires to cytomegalovirus serostatus. Along with the roughly 610-subject first cohort, a separate validation cohort of over 90 different subjects was used. The study combined high-throughput TCR immunosequencing, statistical association of individual TCRs with disease status, and machine learning to predict cytomegalovirus infection status. A later analysis re-analyzed previously published TCR beta repertoires from approximately 670 donors and added high-resolution HLA genotyping to study TCR occurrence patterns. Rather than using new phenotypic data, the later analysis identified candidate immune exposures from TCR beta sequences and from how often those sequences occurred across donors. To decide whether each TCR beta V gene segment behaved as functional or pseudogenic, an earlier analysis of nearly 600 of the donors relied on high-throughput TCR beta sequencing. Donor age, sex, ethnicity and CMV serostatus were collected together with the repertoire data. Genome-wide SNP genotypes for about 60% of the 666 donors were used in a later genetic analysis, which treated that subset as a discovery cohort. All discovery cohort repertoires had been generated using a single sequencing platform. Both class I and class II loci were covered by HLA typing, at four-digit resolution. The number of typed donors differed by locus: roughly 620-640 for A, B, C, DRB1 and DQB1; 522 for DQA1; roughly 600 for DPA1; and around 470 for DPB1. A handful of DR-DQ haplotypes were handled as single units for association and clustering because linkage in the cohort was strong. Across some 400 genotyped donors of the cohort, an average of approximately 220,000 unique TCR beta nucleotide sequences per donor were sequenced, and approximately 17% of those sequences were non-productive. Results and caveats for the whole study, not just this receptor: A total of some 180 TCR beta chains were listed by the study as associated with cytomegalovirus. Most CMV-associated TCR beta chains appeared to be HLA-restricted in a later analysis, and the HLA associations seemed to be driven largely by CMV exposure. An association between a missense DCLRE1C variant and V-gene and J-gene trimming of TCR beta chains was found in a later genetic analysis and replicated in an independent cohort. Compared with the 666-donor mean, donors in an Asian-associated ancestry cluster had fewer N-insertions in productive TCRs, according to a later genetic analysis. A cluster of highly shared sequence variants was judged likely to be a technical artifact of the sequencing pipeline. The 87-base-pair reads could not distinguish some IMGT-functional V segments, including TRBV6-2 and TRBV6-3, so those segments were excluded. A further reported finding was that TCR beta sequences accurately predicted the HLA-A and HLA-B alleles for most subjects in the first cohort. It was suggested by the authors that the approach could potentially be generalized to other disease states and immunological phenotypes. Most TCR sequences were seen in very few donors, while some public TCRs were found in many individuals. Three of the identified cytomegalovirus-associated TCR beta chains were confirmed in vitro to be specific for cytomegalovirus antigens. A later analysis found that HLA-associated TCR beta chains were more clonally expanded and had lower generation probabilities than equally common non-associated chains. Immune exposure information for the cohort was limited to CMV serostatus. Broadly in line with IMGT annotations, most TCR beta V segments showed up in productive rearrangements about 87% or about 30% of the time in an earlier analysis of several hundred of the donors. According to a later analysis, TCR association rates differed among HLA loci, with DRB1 alleles showing the most associated TCRs and HLA-C alleles showing the fewest. Because counts were too low, more than 15 rarely observed V segments, including chromosome 9 orphons, were left out of the earlier analysis of over 550 of the donors. Assigning TCR associations to individual alleles was difficult when HLA alleles, especially DR and DQ, strongly co-occurred. This cohort had only TCR beta chains sequenced, and the lack of alpha or paired-chain data limited which features could be detected. Several of the top co-occurrence clusters appeared to be linked to parvovirus B19, influenza, CMV and Epstein-Barr virus, according to a later analysis. Linkage disequilibrium might explain the correlated functional status among segregating V segments, but an unknown experimental factor could not be excluded. Roughly uniform sequencing depth across donors was assumed in presence/absence analyses, although this assumption may not hold. The classifier was reported to diagnose cytomegalovirus status with high specificity and sensitivity in both the original cohort and the validation cohort. Because some donors lacked HLA typing at each locus, the association tests relied only on the typed subset. At a false discovery rate of 0.05, a later analysis linked 16,951 TCR beta sequences to specific HLA alleles.

CDR1 and CDR2, looked up from the germline V gene (reference sequence), are SGHAT and FQDESV. The cysteine opens and the phenylalanine closes a CDR3 of 16 amino acids. The read is trimmed to its CDR3 DNA, 48 bases read in frame from base 1. Trimmed from V: 3 bases; trimmed from J: 0 bases; junction bases lacking a gene match: 5. The library was obtained by the immunoSEQ multiplex PCR assay. For the multiplex PCR, a mixture combining 60 forward primers for TCR Vbeta segments and 13 reverse primers for TCR Jbeta segments was used. Amplification of the CDR3 region of rearranged TCR beta genes was performed with a multiplex PCR assay on genomic DNA. Amplified TCR beta libraries were sequenced as 87-base-pair reads on the Illumina HiSeq System. Under the source paper's analysis protocol: A later analysis counted approximately 76 million unique TCR beta chains across the 690 or so repertoires, and 10 million to 12 million of these chains were shared by at least two donors. A nearest-neighbor algorithm error-corrected the raw reads and collapsed the reads into unique sequences, merging closely related sequences to remove PCR and sequencing errors. V, D and J gene segments were assigned by aligning CDR3 sequences to IMGT reference sequences. Each retained sequence needed at least a six-nucleotide match to both a V gene segment and a J gene segment. A rearrangement counted as productive if the CDR3 had no stop codons and remained in frame with V and J, and every other rearrangement counted as non-productive. Following IMGT convention, CDR3 was defined as the stretch from the second conserved V-encoded cysteine up to the conserved J-encoded phenylalanine. In an earlier analysis of around 640 of the donors, sequences lacking an unambiguous match to a single V gene segment were excluded. In an earlier analysis of 500 to 750 of the donors, V segments were called functional above 56.7% productive rearrangements and were called segregating when the between-donor standard deviation exceeded 5%. A statistical classification framework was built for diagnosing cytomegalovirus status from the catalog of TCR beta chain sequences. A later analysis assigned V and J genes by comparing TCR nucleotide sequences with IMGT/GENE-DB human TR gene sequences. Using the TCRdist pipeline, a later analysis assigned CDR3 sequences along with most-parsimonious VDJ recombination scenarios. A later analysis defined each TCR beta chain by its CDR3 amino acid sequence plus V-gene family, and excluded reads lacking a unique V-gene family. As a way to deal with suspected cross-contamination and a sequencing artifact, a later analysis dropped 450 to 600 nucleotide sequences that were highly shared and had low generation probability. In a later analysis, a clonal expansion index was calculated for each public chain from normalized within-repertoire ranks of inferred template counts. In a later analysis, generation probabilities were computed using a VDJ recombination model fitted to out-of-frame rearrangements, and the results were checked against IGoR. In a later analysis, hypergeometric tests were used to score TCR-TCR, TCR-HLA and TCR-CMV co-occurrence, with a repertoire-size bias correction applied to TCR pairs. A later analysis estimated false discovery rates by permuting HLA or CMV assignments 20 times. In a later analysis, co-occurring TCRs were grouped using DBSCAN, and TCRdist sequence similarity was added for clustering within HLA-allele-positive subsets. Co-occurrence clustering excluded repertoires with fewer than 30,000 or more than 120,000 public chains, plus five with anomalous nucleotide sharing. Imported from immuneACCESS, the table was reduced by TCRdb to in-frame sequences with V and J called. These copies leave out some clones; in studies compared against another copy, an unresolved V gene accounts for under half, and the cause of the remainder is not known. V, J and clone size reflect that table, while D and trimming were determined from the DNA. The data table for this sample lists around 65,000 clones. The top ten clonotypes cover around 15% of the sample.

The cohort was made up of 666 healthy bone marrow donors. Cohort members were all nominally healthy when sampled, although unrecorded immune exposures were likely present. The donor tested CMV seronegative, placing the donor among the roughly 340 seronegative members of the cohort. Every donor gave a peripheral blood sample, and the peripheral blood mononuclear cells from that sample were used for TCR beta sequencing. Genomic DNA was extracted from the blood cell samples with the Qiagen DNeasy Blood Extraction Kit. About this clone itself: Its antigen specificity is not known.

The chain employs TRBV11-1 and TRBJ2-7; 10 bases in the junction line up with TRBD2. The sequence came from a boy aged 5-17 years in good health and CMV-seronegative. Sequencing was carried out using PBMCs. In nucleotide form, the sequence is TGTGCCAGCAGCTTGGCGCTAGCGGGGGACTCCTACGAGCAGTACTTC. Its coded protein is CASSLALAGDSYEQYF. Outside the CDR3, residues come from the reference TRBV11-1 and TRBJ2-7 proteins, so the full variable domain is: EAEVAQSPRYKITEKSQAVAFWCDPISGHATLYWYRQILGQGPELLVQFQDESVVDDSQLPKDRFSAERLKGVDSTLKIQPAELGDSAMYLCASSLALAGDSYEQYFGPGTRLTVT.